The clone carrying this T cell receptor (beta chain) was counted between two and nine times. The antigen remains undetermined. With V trimmed by 0 bases and J by 3 bases, 8 bases remained unmatched. This CDR3 is 15 amino acids long. Germline CDR1 reads SQVTM; CDR2 reads ANQGSEA. The source of the sample is a study of identical twins. Study-level results: The authors drew conclusions from cross-sectional statistical analysis rather than following the same donors. Within monozygotic twins, out-of-frame TCR alpha sharing was underestimated by the models. Within beta out-of-frame sequences, the excess sharing observed between twins was weaker. The more abundant beta clonotypes in cord blood had fewer insertions, and memory repertoires did not show this.

Each CDR3 protein is one row after TCRdb ran MiXCR on the 5' RACE reads. The repertoire holds 1,800,000 or so distinct CDR3 sequences, with about 32% as singletons. Sequencing input: cord blood. This TCR derives from a newborn girl in good health. This chain uses TRBV29-1 with TRBJ2-7; 7 bases fit TRBD2. This CDR3 is CSVEDVGGTDYEQYF. The CDR3 coding sequence is TGCAGCGTTGAAGATGTGGGGGGGACGGACTACGAGCAGTACTTC.